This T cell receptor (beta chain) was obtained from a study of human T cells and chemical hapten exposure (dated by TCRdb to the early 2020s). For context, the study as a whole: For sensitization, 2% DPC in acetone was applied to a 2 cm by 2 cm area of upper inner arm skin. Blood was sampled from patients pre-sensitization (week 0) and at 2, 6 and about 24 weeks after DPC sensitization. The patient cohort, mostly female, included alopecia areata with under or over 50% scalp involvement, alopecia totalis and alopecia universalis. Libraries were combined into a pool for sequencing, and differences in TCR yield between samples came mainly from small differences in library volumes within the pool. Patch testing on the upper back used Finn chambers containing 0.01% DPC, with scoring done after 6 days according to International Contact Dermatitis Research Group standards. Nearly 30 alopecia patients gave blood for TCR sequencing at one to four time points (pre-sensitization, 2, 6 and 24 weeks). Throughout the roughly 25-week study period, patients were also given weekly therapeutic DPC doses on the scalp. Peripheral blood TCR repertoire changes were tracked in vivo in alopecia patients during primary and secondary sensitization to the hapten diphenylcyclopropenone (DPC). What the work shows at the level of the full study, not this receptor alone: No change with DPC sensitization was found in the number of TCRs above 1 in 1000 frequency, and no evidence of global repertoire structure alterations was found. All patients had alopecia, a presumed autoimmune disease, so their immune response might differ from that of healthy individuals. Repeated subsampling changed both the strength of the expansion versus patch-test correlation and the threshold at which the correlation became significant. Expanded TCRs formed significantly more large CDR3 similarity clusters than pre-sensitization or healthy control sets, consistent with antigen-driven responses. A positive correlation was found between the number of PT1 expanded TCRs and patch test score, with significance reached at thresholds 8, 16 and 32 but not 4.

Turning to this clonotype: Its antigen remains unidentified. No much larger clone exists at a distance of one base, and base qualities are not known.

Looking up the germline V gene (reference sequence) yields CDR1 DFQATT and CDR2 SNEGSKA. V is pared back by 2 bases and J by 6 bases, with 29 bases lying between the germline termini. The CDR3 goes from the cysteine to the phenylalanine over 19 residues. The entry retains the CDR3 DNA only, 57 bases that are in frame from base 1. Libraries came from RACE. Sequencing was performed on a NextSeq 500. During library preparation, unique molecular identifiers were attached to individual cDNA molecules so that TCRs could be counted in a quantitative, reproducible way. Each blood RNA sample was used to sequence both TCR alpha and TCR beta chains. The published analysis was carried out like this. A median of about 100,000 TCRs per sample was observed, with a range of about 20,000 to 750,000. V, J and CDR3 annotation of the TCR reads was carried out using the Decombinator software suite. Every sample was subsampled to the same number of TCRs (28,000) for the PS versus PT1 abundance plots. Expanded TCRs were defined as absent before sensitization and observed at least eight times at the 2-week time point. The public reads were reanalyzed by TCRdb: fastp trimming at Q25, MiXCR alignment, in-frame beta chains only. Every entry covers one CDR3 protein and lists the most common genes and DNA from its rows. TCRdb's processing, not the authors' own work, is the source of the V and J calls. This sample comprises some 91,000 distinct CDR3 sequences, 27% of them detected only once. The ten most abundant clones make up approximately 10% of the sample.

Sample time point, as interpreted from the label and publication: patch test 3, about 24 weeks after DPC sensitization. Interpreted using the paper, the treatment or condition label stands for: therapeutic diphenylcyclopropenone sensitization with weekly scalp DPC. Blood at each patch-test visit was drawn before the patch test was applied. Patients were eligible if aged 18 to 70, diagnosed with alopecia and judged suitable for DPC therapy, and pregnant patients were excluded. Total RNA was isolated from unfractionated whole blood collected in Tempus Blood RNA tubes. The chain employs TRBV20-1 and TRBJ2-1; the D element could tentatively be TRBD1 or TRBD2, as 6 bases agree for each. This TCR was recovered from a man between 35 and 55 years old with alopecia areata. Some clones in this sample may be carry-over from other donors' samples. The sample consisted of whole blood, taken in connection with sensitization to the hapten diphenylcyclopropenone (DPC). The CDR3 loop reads CSARKLLAPGASAGNEQFF. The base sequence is TGCAGTGCTAGAAAACTACTAGCTCCGGGGGCTTCGGCGGGCAATGAGCAGTTCTTC.